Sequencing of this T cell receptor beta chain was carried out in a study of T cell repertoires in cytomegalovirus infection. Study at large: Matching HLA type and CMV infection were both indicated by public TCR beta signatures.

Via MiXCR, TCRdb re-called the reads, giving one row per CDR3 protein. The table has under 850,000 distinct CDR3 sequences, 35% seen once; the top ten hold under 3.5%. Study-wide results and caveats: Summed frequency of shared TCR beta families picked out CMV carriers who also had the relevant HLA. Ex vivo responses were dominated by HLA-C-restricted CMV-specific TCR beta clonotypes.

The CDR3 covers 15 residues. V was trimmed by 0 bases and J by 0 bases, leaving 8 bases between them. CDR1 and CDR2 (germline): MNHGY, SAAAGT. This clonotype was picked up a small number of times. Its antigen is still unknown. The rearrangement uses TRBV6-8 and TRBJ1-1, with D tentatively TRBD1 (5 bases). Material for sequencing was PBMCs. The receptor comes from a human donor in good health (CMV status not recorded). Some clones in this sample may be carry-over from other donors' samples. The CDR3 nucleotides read TGTGCCAGCAGTTACTCTCGGGGGGTGAACACTGAAGCTTTCTTT. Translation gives CASSYSRGVNTEAFF.